This T cell receptor beta chain emerged from a study of T cell repertoires in ileal Crohn's disease. Study summary: At surgery, 30% to 40% of patients smoked, with median disease duration around 8 years. Findings of the study overall: Mucosal expansions were suggested to be mainly CD8 T cells. Endoscopic recurrence occurred in every patient whose clonality exceeded 26.8%.

Clones were sequenced by immunoSEQ multiplex PCR, and TCRdb holds only the in-frame ones, with some missing. The table includes fewer than 5,000 clones, roughly 69% detected once. This clone has a single count. As yet, its antigen is unknown. The sample comprised ileal tissue. The source is an adult with Crohn's disease.

The CDR3 nucleotides are TGTGCCAGCAGCACAGAAAAGACTAGCGGGGGGGTCGGTGAGCAGTTCTTC. Its protein is CASSTEKTSGGVGEQFF. The gene calls are TRBV9 and TRBJ2-1; 14 bases are shared with TRBD2. The ends lost 4 bases at V and 9 bases at J; junction bases unmatched: 12. The CDR3 totals 17 residues. Germline V gene sequence: CDR1 SGDLS, CDR2 YYNGEE. Using reference TRBV9 and TRBJ2-1 for the parts outside the CDR3, the full variable domain is DSGVTQTPKHLITATGQRVTLRCSPRSGDLSVYWYQQSLDQGLQFLIQYYNGEERAKGNILERFSAQQFPDLHSELNLSSLELGDSALYFCASSTEKTSGGVGEQFFGPGTRLTVL.